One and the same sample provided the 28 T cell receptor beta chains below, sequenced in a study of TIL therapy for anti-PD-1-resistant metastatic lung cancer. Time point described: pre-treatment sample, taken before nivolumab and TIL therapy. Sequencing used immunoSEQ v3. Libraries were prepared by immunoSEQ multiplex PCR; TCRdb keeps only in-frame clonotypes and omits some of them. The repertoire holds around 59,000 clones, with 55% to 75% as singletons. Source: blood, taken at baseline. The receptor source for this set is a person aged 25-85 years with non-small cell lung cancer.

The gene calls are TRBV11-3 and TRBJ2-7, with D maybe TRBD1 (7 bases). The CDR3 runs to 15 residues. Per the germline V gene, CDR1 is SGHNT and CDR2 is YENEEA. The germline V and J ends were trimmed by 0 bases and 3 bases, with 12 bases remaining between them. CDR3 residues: CASSLDPQGGYEQYF. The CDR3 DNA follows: TGTGCCAGCAGCTTAGATCCGCAGGGGGGCTACGAGCAGTACTTC.

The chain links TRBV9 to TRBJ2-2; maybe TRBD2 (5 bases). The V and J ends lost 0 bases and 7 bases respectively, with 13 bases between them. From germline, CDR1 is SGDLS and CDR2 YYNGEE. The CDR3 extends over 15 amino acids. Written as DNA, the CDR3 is TGTGCCAGCAGCGTAGGGCCGCTGGGGAGCGGGGAGCTGTTTTTT. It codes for CASSVGPLGSGELFF.

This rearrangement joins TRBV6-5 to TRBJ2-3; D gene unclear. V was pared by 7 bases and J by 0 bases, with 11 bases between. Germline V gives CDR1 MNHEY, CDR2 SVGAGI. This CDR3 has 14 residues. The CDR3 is CASTQPGSTDTQYF. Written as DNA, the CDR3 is TGTGCCAGCACCCAGCCTGGGAGCACAGATACGCAGTATTTT.

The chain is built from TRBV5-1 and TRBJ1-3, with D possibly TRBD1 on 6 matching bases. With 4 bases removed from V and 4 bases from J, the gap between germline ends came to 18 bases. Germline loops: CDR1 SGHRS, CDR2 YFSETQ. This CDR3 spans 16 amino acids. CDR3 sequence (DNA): TGCGCCAGCAGCGACGGTGGGGGGCACGCGGGAAACACCATATATTTT. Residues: CASSDGGGHAGNTIYF.

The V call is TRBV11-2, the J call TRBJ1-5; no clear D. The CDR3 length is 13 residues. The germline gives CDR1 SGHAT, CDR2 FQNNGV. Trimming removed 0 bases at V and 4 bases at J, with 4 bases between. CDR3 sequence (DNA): TGTGCCAGCAGCTTAGATGGGAATCAGCCCCAGCATTTT. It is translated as CASSLDGNQPQHF.

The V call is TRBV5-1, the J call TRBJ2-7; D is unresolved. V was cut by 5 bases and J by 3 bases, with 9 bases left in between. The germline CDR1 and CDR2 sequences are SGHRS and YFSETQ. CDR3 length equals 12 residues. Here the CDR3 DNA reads TGCGCCAGCAGACCAGACAACTACGAGCAGTACTTC. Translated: CASRPDNYEQYF.

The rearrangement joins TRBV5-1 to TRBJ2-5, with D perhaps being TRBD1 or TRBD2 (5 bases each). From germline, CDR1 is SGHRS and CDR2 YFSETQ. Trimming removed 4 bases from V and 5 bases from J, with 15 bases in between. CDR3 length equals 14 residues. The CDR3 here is CASSRDGARETQYF. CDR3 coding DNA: TGCGCCAGCAGCCGGGACGGTGCTCGCGAGACCCAGTACTTC. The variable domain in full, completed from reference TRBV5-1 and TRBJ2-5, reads KAGVTQTPRYLIKTRGQQVTLSCSPISGHRSVSWYQQTPGQGLQFLFEYFSETQRNKGNFPGRFSGRQFSNSRSEMNVSTLELGDSALYLCASSRDGARETQYFGPGTRLLVL.

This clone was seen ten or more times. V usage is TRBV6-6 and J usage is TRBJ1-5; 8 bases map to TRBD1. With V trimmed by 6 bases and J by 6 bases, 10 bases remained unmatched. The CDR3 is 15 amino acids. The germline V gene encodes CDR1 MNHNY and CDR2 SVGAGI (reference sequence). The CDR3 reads CASRDPDRVTQPQHF. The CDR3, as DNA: TGTGCCAGCAGAGATCCGGACAGGGTAACTCAGCCCCAGCATTTT.

CDR3 in DNA: TGTGCCAGCAGCCCCGGGGGGTCCTACAATGAGCAGTTCTTC. This codes for CASSPGGSYNEQFF. V is TRBV5-4 and J is TRBJ2-1; the match to TRBD2 covers 7 bases. The trim removed 4 bases at V and 1 base at J, leaving 2 bases unmatched. This CDR3 has 14 amino acids. Per germline, CDR1 SGHNT and CDR2 YYREEE (reference sequence).

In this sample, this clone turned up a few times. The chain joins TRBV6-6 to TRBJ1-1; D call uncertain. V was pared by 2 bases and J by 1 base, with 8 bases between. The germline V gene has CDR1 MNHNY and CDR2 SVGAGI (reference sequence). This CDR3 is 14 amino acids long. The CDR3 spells CASSYTAENTEAFF. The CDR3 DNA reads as TGTGCCAGCAGTTACACGGCGGAGAACACTGAAGCTTTCTTT.

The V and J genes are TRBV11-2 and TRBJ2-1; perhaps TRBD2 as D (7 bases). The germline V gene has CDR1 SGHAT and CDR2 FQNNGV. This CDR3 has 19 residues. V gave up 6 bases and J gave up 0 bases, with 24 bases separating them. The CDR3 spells CASRQLRGAGFGSYNEQFF. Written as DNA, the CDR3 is TGTGCCAGCAGACAACTCCGGGGGGCAGGGTTCGGCTCCTACAATGAGCAGTTCTTC. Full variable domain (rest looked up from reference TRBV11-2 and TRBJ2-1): EAGVAQSPRYKIIEKRQSVAFWCNPISGHATLYWYQQILGQGPKLLIQFQNNGVVDDSQLPKDRFSAERLKGVDSTLKIQPAKLEDSAVYLCASRQLRGAGFGSYNEQFFGPGTRLTVL.

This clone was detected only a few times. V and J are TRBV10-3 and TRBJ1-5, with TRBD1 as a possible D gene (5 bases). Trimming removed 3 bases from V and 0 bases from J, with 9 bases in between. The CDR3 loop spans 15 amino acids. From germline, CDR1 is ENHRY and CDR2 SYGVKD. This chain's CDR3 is CAISDNQGSNQPQHF. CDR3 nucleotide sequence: TGTGCCATCAGTGACAATCAGGGTAGCAATCAGCCCCAGCATTTT.

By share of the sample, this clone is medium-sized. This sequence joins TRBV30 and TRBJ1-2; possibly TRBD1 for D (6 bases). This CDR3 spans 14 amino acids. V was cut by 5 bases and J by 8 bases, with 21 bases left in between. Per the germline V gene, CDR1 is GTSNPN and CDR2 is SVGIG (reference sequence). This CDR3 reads CAWLPGGGVGGYTF. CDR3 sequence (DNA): TGTGCCTGGCTCCCTGGGGGGGGCGTAGGGGGCTACACCTTC. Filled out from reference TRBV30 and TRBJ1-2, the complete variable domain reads SQTIHQWPATLVQPVGSPLSLECTVEGTSNPNLYWYRQAAGRGLQLLFYSVGIGQISSEVPQNLSASRPQDRQFILSSKKLLLSDSGFYLCAWLPGGGVGGYTFGSGTRLTVV.

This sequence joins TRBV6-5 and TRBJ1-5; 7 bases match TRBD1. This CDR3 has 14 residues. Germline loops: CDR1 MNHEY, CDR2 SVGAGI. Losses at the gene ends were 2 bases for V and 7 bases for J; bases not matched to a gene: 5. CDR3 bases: TGTGCCAGCAGTTACGTGACAGGGAACCAGCCCCAGCATTTT. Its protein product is CASSYVTGNQPQHF.

The CDR3: CASSLGFGSVNTQYF. As DNA, the CDR3 is TGTGCCAGCAGCTTAGGGTTTGGTAGCGTGAACACCCAGTACTTC. The V and J genes are TRBV7-8 and TRBJ2-5; maybe TRBD2 (5 bases). The CDR3 has 15 amino acids. V was cut by 1 base and J by 8 bases, with 17 bases left in between. Germline values: CDR1 SGHVS, CDR2 FQNEAQ.

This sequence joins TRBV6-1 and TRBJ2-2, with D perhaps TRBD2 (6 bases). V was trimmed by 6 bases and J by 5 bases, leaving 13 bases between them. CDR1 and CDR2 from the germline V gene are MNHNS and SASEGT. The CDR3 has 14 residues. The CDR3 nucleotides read TGTGCCAGCAGGGAGGGAGTTGGAACCGGGGAGCTGTTTTTT. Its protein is CASREGVGTGELFF.

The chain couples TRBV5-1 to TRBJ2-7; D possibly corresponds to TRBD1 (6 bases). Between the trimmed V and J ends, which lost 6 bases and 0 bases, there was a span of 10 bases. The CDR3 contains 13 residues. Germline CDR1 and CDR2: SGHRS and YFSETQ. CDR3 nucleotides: TGCGCCAGCAACCGGGACACCTCCTACGAGCAGTACTTC. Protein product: CASNRDTSYEQYF.

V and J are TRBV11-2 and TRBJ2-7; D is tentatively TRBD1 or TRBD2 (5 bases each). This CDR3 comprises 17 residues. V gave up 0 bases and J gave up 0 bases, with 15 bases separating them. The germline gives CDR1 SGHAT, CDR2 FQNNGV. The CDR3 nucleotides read TGTGCCAGCAGCTTAGATCTCGGGACGAGGAGCTCCTACGAGCAGTACTTC. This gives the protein CASSLDLGTRSSYEQYF.

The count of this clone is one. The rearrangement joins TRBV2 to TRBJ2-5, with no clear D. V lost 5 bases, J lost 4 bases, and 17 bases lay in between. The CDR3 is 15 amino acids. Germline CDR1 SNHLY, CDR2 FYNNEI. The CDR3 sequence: CASSPMTHAGETQYF. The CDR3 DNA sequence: TGTGCCAGCAGTCCTATGACTCACGCCGGAGAGACCCAGTACTTC.

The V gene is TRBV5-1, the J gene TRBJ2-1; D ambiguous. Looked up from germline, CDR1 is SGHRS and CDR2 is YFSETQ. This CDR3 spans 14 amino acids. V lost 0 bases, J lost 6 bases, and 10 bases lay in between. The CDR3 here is CASSLGRSGNEQFF. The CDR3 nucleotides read TGCGCCAGCAGCTTGGGCAGGTCGGGCAATGAGCAGTTCTTC.

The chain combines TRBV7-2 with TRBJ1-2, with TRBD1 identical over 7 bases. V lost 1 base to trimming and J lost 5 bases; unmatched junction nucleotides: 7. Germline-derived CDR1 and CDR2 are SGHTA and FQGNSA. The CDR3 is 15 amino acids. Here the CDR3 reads CASSLGGGARYGYTF. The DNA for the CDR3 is TGTGCCAGCAGCTTAGGAGGGGGCGCGAGGTATGGCTACACCTTC.

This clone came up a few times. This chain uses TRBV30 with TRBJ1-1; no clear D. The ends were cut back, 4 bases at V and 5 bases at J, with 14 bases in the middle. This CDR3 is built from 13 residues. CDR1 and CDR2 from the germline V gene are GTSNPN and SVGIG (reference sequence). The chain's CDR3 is CAWTDGISTEAFF. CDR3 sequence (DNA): TGTGCCTGGACCGACGGGATAAGTACTGAAGCTTTCTTT.

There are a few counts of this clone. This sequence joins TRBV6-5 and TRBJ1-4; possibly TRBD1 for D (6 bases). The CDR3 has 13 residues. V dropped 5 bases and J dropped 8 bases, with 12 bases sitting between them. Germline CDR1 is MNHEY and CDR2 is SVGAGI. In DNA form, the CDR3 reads TGTGCCAGCAGTCCCAGGGGAGGGGAAAAACTGTTTTTT. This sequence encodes CASSPRGGEKLFF.

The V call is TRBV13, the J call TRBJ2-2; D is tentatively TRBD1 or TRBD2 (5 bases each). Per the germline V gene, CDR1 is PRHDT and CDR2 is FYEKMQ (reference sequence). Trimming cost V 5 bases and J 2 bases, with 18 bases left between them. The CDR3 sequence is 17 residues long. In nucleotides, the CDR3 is TGTGCCAGCAGCCTCCTCCCGGGACCATATAACACCGGGGAGCTGTTTTTT. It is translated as CASSLLPGPYNTGELFF.

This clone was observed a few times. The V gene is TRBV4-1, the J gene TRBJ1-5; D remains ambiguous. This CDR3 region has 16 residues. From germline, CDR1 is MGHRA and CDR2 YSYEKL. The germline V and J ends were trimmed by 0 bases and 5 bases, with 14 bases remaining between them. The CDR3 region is CASSQEFRRLDQPQHF. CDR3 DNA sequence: TGCGCCAGCAGCCAAGAGTTTCGGCGGCTTGATCAGCCCCAGCATTTT.

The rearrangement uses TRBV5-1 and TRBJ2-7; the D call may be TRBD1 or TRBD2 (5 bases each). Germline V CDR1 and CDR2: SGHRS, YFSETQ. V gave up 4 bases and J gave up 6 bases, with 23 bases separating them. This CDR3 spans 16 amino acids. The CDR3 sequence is CASSVSQRDGVREQYF. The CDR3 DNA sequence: TGCGCCAGCAGCGTATCCCAGAGGGACGGGGTGCGCGAGCAGTACTTC.

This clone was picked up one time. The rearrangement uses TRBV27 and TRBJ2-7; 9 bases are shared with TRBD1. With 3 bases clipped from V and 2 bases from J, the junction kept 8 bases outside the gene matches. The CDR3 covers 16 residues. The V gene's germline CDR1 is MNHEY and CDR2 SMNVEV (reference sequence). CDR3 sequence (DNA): TGTGCCAGCAGTTTGTCCCCCCGGACAGGGGCCTACGAGCAGTACTTC. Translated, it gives CASSLSPRTGAYEQYF.

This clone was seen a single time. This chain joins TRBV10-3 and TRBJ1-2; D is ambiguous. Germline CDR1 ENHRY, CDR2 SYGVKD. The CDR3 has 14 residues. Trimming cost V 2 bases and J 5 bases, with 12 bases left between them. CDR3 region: CAISEPIEKYGYTF. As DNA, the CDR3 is TGTGCCATCAGTGAGCCCATAGAAAAGTATGGCTACACCTTC.